This T cell receptor (beta chain) was documented in a study of OX40 agonist ivuxolimab in advanced cancers. Study overall: An agonistic human IgG2 monoclonal antibody against OX40 (CD134) was given. Cohort: around 86% men, mean age approximately 64, aged roughly 23 to 90.

Findings and caveats of the study: CD8+ T cells averaged more expanded clones than CD4+. Some nonresponders additionally presented with little normalized T-cell clonal expansion.

The table came from immunoSEQ multiplex PCR; TCRdb's copy has only in-frame clones and leaves some out. In the table there are more than 60,000 clones, about four fifths of which are singletons. The CDR3 sequence is 11 residues long. Germline-derived CDR1 and CDR2 are SEHNR and FQNEAQ (reference sequence). The germline V and J ends were trimmed by 2 bases and 7 bases, with 3 bases remaining between them. Points on this clone: Its cognate antigen is unknown.

The origin of this receptor is an adult with an advanced solid tumor such as melanoma, head and neck, liver or kidney cancer. The chain employs TRBV7-9 and TRBJ2-1; D gene unclear. The sequencing here drew on CD4+ or CD8+ T cells sorted from blood, taken in a trial of the OX40 agonist ivuxolimab. In nucleotides, the CDR3 is TGTGCCAGCAGCTTACAAAATGAGCAGTTCTTC. Its translation: CASSLQNEQFF.